These 11 T cell receptor beta chains originate from one sample sequenced in a study of shared clonotypes between healthy human individuals. Measured with immunoSEQ multiplex PCR; TCRdb has only the in-frame clones, and not every one. The table records about 1 million clones, about 76% of them present only once. The material sequenced was memory CD4+ T cells sorted from blood. Stated subset: CD45RA-negative fraction. Source of these receptors: a man between 18 and 29 years old in good health.

The rearrangement links TRBV5-8 to TRBJ2-2; 7 nucleotides agree with TRBD1. V was clipped by 3 bases and J by 0 bases; unmatched bases: 17. Germline V gene data show CDR1 as SGHTS and CDR2 as YDEGEE. CDR3 length: 20 residues. The CDR3 DNA reads as TGTGCCAGCAGCTCCGCCTACCCCCCTCCGGGACAGACGAACACCGGGGAGCTGTTTTTT. It encodes CASSSAYPPPGQTNTGELFF.

This chain joins TRBV7-2 and TRBJ1-5; D gene unclear. CDR3 size: 15 residues. The germline CDR1 and CDR2 sequences are SGHTA and FQGNSA. V was pared by 2 bases and J by 6 bases, with 14 bases between. The CDR3 DNA follows: TGTGCCAGCAGCTTATTAAGCGGGAATCTTCAGCCCCAGCATTTT. Encoded protein: CASSLLSGNLQPQHF.

On this clone: This sample also contains other DNA sequences that code for the same CDR3. CDR3 nucleotide sequence: TGTGCCAGCTCACTACAGGGGACCAATCAGCCCCAGCATTTT. This codes for CASSLQGTNQPQHF. V and J are TRBV18 and TRBJ1-5, with 7 positions matching TRBD1. With 4 bases clipped from V and 3 bases from J, the junction kept 3 bases outside the gene matches. Germline lookup yields CDR1 KGHSH and CDR2 LQKENI. The length of the CDR3 is 14 residues.

In regard to this clone: The sample contains more than one DNA sequence encoding this CDR3. The chain uses TRBV19 and TRBJ1-1; TRBD1 is a possible D gene (6 bases). The V end lost 5 bases, the J end lost 1 base, and 8 bases lay between the germline ends. This CDR3 contains 13 residues. From germline, CDR1 is LNHDA and CDR2 SQIVND (reference sequence). The CDR3 region is CASSPTGNTEAFF. DNA for the CDR3: TGTGCCAGTAGTCCGACAGGGAACACTGAAGCTTTCTTT.

The chain links TRBV10-3 to TRBJ1-4; no firm D call. The CDR3 runs 13 residues. The germline V gene encodes CDR1 ENHRY and CDR2 SYGVKD. Deletions cut 3 bases from V and 4 bases from J, with 6 bases between. The CDR3 DNA sequence: TGTGCCATCAGTGACAGGATTAATGAAAAACTGTTTTTT. This gives the protein CAISDRINEKLFF.

The genes are TRBV19 and TRBJ1-1; 9 bases match TRBD1. The germline gives CDR1 LNHDA, CDR2 SQIVND (reference sequence). The CDR3 totals 14 residues. After removal of 6 bases from V and 5 bases from J, the junction contained 7 bases not matched to a gene. In nucleotides, the CDR3 is TGTGCCAGTAGCCGAACGACAGGGGGTACTGAAGCTTTCTTT. This translates into CASSRTTGGTEAFF.

V gene TRBV7-9 combines with J gene TRBJ2-5; 9 positions agree with TRBD1. The trim removed 5 bases at V and 5 bases at J, leaving 12 bases unmatched. Looked up from germline, CDR1 is SEHNR and CDR2 is FQNEAQ (reference sequence). CDR3 length equals 16 residues. The CDR3 protein is CASSVTGGYSVETQYF. CDR3 bases: TGTGCCAGCAGCGTGACAGGGGGTTACTCGGTCGAGACCCAGTACTTC.

The sample holds a few counts of this clone. This chain connects TRBV5-4 to TRBJ2-7; D gene ambiguous. Between the trimmed V and J ends, which lost 4 bases and 5 bases, there was a span of 16 bases. This CDR3 has 14 residues. From germline, CDR1 is SGHNT and CDR2 YYREEE (reference sequence). CDR3: CASSPGTRTDEQYF. CDR3 bases: TGTGCCAGCAGCCCAGGAACAAGAACGGACGAGCAGTACTTC.

J is TRBJ2-5 and V is TRBV5-1; D is undetermined. The CDR3 is made up of 13 amino acids. The ends were cut back, 2 bases at V and 3 bases at J, with 8 bases in the middle. The germline CDR1 and CDR2 sequences are SGHRS and YFSETQ. CDR3 sequence (DNA): TGCGCCAGCAGCTTCCGAGCTAAAGAGACCCAGTACTTC. Encoded protein: CASSFRAKETQYF.

This rearrangement joins TRBV30 to TRBJ2-7, with TRBD1 matching 9 bases. Unmatched junction bases numbered 4, after V lost 2 bases and J lost 5 bases. CDR3 length: 13 residues. CDR1 is GTSNPN and CDR2 is SVGIG in the germline V gene (reference sequence). CDR3 region: CAWSRDRVNEQYF. Here the CDR3 DNA reads TGTGCCTGGAGTCGGGACAGGGTCAACGAGCAGTACTTC.

This clone was recorded only once. V and J are TRBV2 and TRBJ2-7, with D hard to call. The V and J ends lost 0 bases and 0 bases respectively, with 15 bases between them. Germline-derived CDR1 and CDR2 are SNHLY and FYNNEI. The CDR3 length is 17 residues. DNA of the CDR3: TGTGCCAGCAGTGAAGCGCTAGGCAGATTGGGCTCCTACGAGCAGTACTTC. Protein sequence: CASSEALGRLGSYEQYF.